The 23 T cell receptor beta chains below were found in one sample sequenced in a study of CD8 T cells in ankylosing spondylitis. TCRdb analysed the 5' RACE reads with MiXCR anew, one entry per CDR3 protein. The table lists roughly 42,000 distinct CDR3 sequences, less than 3% of them singletons. The sequenced material came from blood, either unsorted or a sorted T cell fraction (not recorded which). These receptors were collected from a male donor with ankylosing spondylitis or in good health (not recorded which).

This clonotype was observed many times. The chain is built from TRBV9 and TRBJ2-4; D unresolved. CDR3 size: 14 residues. Trimming removed 1 base from V and 0 bases from J, with 5 bases in between. Germline CDR1 SGDLS, CDR2 YYNGEE. Written as DNA, the CDR3 is TGTGCCAGCAGCGTATCACTAGCCAAAAACATTCAGTACTTC. It encodes CASSVSLAKNIQYF. Using reference TRBV9 and TRBJ2-4 for the parts outside the CDR3, the full variable domain is DSGVTQTPKHLITATGQRVTLRCSPRSGDLSVYWYQQSLDQGLQFLIQYYNGEERAKGNILERFSAQQFPDLHSELNLSSLELGDSALYFCASSVSLAKNIQYFGAGTRLSVL.

There are many counts of this clonotype. The chain carries TRBV9 and TRBJ1-1; TRBD1 is a possible D gene (6 bases). Per the germline V gene, CDR1 is SGDLS and CDR2 is YYNGEE. CDR3 length: 16 amino acids. V was pared by 0 bases and J by 0 bases, with 12 bases between. The CDR3, as DNA: TGTGCCAGCAGCGTAGCGGGCCCAGGGGTGAACACTGAAGCTTTCTTT. Residues: CASSVAGPGVNTEAFF.

This clonotype was seen many times. CDR3 DNA sequence: TGTGCCAGCAGCGCATCACACGGGCTTAATGAAAAACTGTTTTTT. Its protein product is CASSASHGLNEKLFF. The rearrangement links TRBV9 to TRBJ1-4; unclear D gene. The CDR3 runs to 15 residues. From germline, CDR1 is SGDLS and CDR2 YYNGEE. V was trimmed by 3 bases and J by 4 bases, leaving 13 bases between them.

This clonotype was found many times. The chain links TRBV9 to TRBJ2-3, with 9 bases identical to TRBD2. The germline gives CDR1 SGDLS, CDR2 YYNGEE. CDR3 size: 19 residues. V shed 0 bases, J shed 2 bases, and the junction held 13 bases outside the gene matches. The CDR3 loop is CASSVAHRASGTPTDTQYF. The CDR3 DNA reads as TGTGCCAGCAGCGTAGCTCATCGGGCTAGCGGGACGCCCACAGATACGCAGTATTTT. Complete variable domain (other parts from reference TRBV9 and TRBJ2-3): DSGVTQTPKHLITATGQRVTLRCSPRSGDLSVYWYQQSLDQGLQFLIQYYNGEERAKGNILERFSAQQFPDLHSELNLSSLELGDSALYFCASSVAHRASGTPTDTQYFGPGTRLTVL.

This clonotype was recorded at least ten times. CDR3 sequence reads: CASSVEDRFNSPLHF. DNA of the CDR3: TGTGCCAGCAGCGTAGAGGACAGGTTCAATTCACCCCTCCACTTT. The chain joins TRBV9 to TRBJ1-6, with TRBD1 matching 7 bases. Germline CDR1 SGDLS, CDR2 YYNGEE. This CDR3 region has 15 residues. The junction had 4 bases not matched to a gene; V was cut back by 0 bases and J by 7 bases.

This clonotype was recorded many times. The J gene is TRBJ2-3, the V gene TRBV9; TRBD2 matches at 8 bases. The trim removed 4 bases at V and 8 bases at J, leaving 9 bases unmatched. Germline V gene sequence: CDR1 SGDLS, CDR2 YYNGEE. CDR3 size: 14 residues. CDR3 protein: CASSPTSGSVTQYF. The CDR3, as DNA: TGTGCCAGCAGCCCTACTAGCGGTTCGGTTACGCAGTATTTT.

This clonotype was seen many times. V gene TRBV9 combines with J gene TRBJ2-7; D not certain. Germline-derived CDR1 and CDR2 are SGDLS and YYNGEE. The V gene lost 0 bases and the J gene lost 1 base, with 8 bases spanning the gap. The CDR3 runs to 14 residues. DNA for the CDR3: TGTGCCAGCAGCGTAGGGCGAGCTTCCTACGAGCAGTACTTC. It is translated as CASSVGRASYEQYF.

Many counts were recorded for this clonotype. The rearrangement joins TRBV9 to TRBJ1-1; tentatively, D is TRBD1 (6 bases). V dropped 0 bases and J dropped 6 bases, with 15 bases sitting between them. CDR1 and CDR2 from the germline V gene are SGDLS and YYNGEE. The CDR3 spans 15 residues. CDR3 sequence (DNA): TGTGCCAGCAGCGTAGCCTCGGGCAGGGGCCCTGAAGCTTTCTTT. Amino acids: CASSVASGRGPEAFF.

The rearrangement uses TRBV9 and TRBJ2-5, with D possibly matching TRBD2 (5 bases). Germline V CDR1 and CDR2: SGDLS, YYNGEE. This CDR3 region has 16 residues. Trimming removed 0 bases at V and 5 bases at J, with 17 bases between. CDR3 protein: CASSVGVSDAGETQYF. Here the CDR3 DNA reads TGTGCCAGCAGCGTAGGCGTTAGCGACGCCGGGGAGACCCAGTACTTC.

There are many counts of this clonotype. The chain has TRBV9 and TRBJ2-5, with D unclear. V lost 1 base, J lost 1 base, and 14 bases lay in between. CDR1 and CDR2 from the germline V gene are SGDLS and YYNGEE. The CDR3 consists of 16 residues. The CDR3 is CASSVSPAGSQETQYF. Written as DNA, the CDR3 is TGTGCCAGCAGCGTATCCCCCGCAGGCTCCCAAGAGACCCAGTACTTC.

There are many counts of this clonotype. The rearrangement uses TRBV9 and TRBJ2-3; D might be TRBD1 (6 bases). Trimming stripped 1 base from V and 2 bases from J, with 11 bases between. This CDR3 contains 15 residues. CDR1 SGDLS and CDR2 YYNGEE come from the germline V gene. The CDR3, as DNA: TGTGCCAGCAGCGTATCATGGGGGCCCACAGATACGCAGTATTTT. As protein: CASSVSWGPTDTQYF.

This clonotype was counted ten times or more. The J gene is TRBJ2-2, the V gene TRBV9; no clear D. The V and J ends lost 1 base and 0 bases respectively, with 4 bases between them. Per germline, CDR1 SGDLS and CDR2 YYNGEE. There are 14 residues in the CDR3. The DNA for the CDR3 is TGTGCCAGCAGCGTAATATCGAACACCGGGGAGCTGTTTTTT. Encoded protein: CASSVISNTGELFF.

This clonotype was seen repeatedly, ten times or more. This chain links TRBV9 with TRBJ2-7; 13 bases are a match to TRBD2. The CDR3 spans 15 residues. Per germline, CDR1 SGDLS and CDR2 YYNGEE. V was clipped by 6 bases and J by 4 bases; unmatched bases: 7. CDR3: CASTPGLAGNYEQYF. The CDR3 DNA follows: TGTGCCAGCACTCCGGGACTAGCGGGAAATTACGAGCAGTACTTC.

This clonotype was recorded at least ten times. The chain employs TRBV9 and TRBJ2-3; D uncertain. Germline V lookup: CDR1 SGDLS, CDR2 YYNGEE. The CDR3 is 14 residues long. V lost 2 bases and J 0 bases, leaving 7 bases between the germline ends. The CDR3 is CASSVIGSTDTQYF. The CDR3 DNA sequence: TGTGCCAGCAGCGTCATTGGTAGCACAGATACGCAGTATTTT.

At least ten counts were recorded for this clonotype. CDR3 bases: TGTGCCAGCAGCGTCTTCTCCAGCACAGGGGATGAGCAGTTCTTC. Translation: CASSVFSSTGDEQFF. The rearrangement uses TRBV9 and TRBJ2-1; 7 bases are shared with TRBD1. The CDR3 consists of 15 residues. After removal of 2 bases from V and 8 bases from J, the junction contained 10 bases not matched to a gene. CDR1 and CDR2 from the germline V gene are SGDLS and YYNGEE.

This clonotype was recorded many times. The chain carries TRBV9 and TRBJ2-1; D unclear. The CDR3 sequence is 15 residues long. The V and J ends lost 4 bases and 2 bases respectively, with 13 bases between them. Per the germline V gene, CDR1 is SGDLS and CDR2 is YYNGEE. The CDR3 here is CASSPLGTAYNEQFF. As DNA, the CDR3 is TGTGCCAGCAGCCCATTAGGCACAGCCTACAATGAGCAGTTCTTC.

This clonotype was counted at least ten times. The genes are TRBV9 and TRBJ2-7, with D perhaps matching TRBD2 (6 bases). The V gene lost 0 bases and the J gene lost 2 bases, with 21 bases spanning the gap. CDR3 length equals 18 residues. Germline values: CDR1 SGDLS, CDR2 YYNGEE. CDR3 protein: CASSVATGEGGAPYEQYF. The CDR3 coding sequence is TGTGCCAGCAGCGTAGCTACGGGTGAGGGAGGTGCCCCCTACGAGCAGTACTTC.

There are many counts of this clonotype. The V call is TRBV9, the J call TRBJ1-5; no clear D. Trimming took off 3 bases at V and 6 bases at J, with 13 bases between the two ends. Germline V gene lookup returns CDR1 SGDLS and CDR2 YYNGEE. The CDR3 is 14 amino acids. This CDR3 is CASSADGSGQPQHF. The CDR3, as DNA: TGTGCCAGCAGCGCGGACGGAAGCGGTCAGCCCCAGCATTTT.

This clonotype is medium-sized within its sample. The CDR3 DNA follows: TGTGCCAGCAGCGCCAGGACAGGGGGTTACGAGCAGTACTTC. It encodes CASSARTGGYEQYF. This chain connects TRBV9 to TRBJ2-7; 10 bases align to TRBD1. The J segment lost 4 bases and the V segment lost 3 bases, leaving 4 bases of the junction unmatched. Germline-derived CDR1 and CDR2 are SGDLS and YYNGEE. The CDR3 runs to 14 residues.

There are many counts of this clonotype. CDR3 sequence: CASSVAVRGDTEAFF. In DNA form, the CDR3 reads TGTGCCAGCAGCGTAGCCGTCCGGGGGGACACTGAAGCTTTCTTT. The chain combines TRBV9 with TRBJ1-1; perhaps TRBD1 as D (5 bases). This CDR3 has 15 amino acids. The germline V gene encodes CDR1 SGDLS and CDR2 YYNGEE. Trimming cost V 0 bases and J 3 bases, with 12 bases left between them.

This clonotype came up many times. This chain links TRBV9 with TRBJ1-4; no reliable D call. Germline CDR1 is SGDLS and CDR2 is YYNGEE. This CDR3 is built from 15 residues. Trimming took off 2 bases at V and 2 bases at J, with 10 bases between the two ends. The CDR3 DNA sequence: TGTGCCAGCAGCGTTAGGGTCGGCACTAATGAAAAACTGTTTTTT. It yields the protein CASSVRVGTNEKLFF.

The sample holds many counts of this clonotype. The rearrangement links TRBV9 to TRBJ2-1; 7 positions match TRBD2. J gave up 6 bases and V 4 bases, and 10 bases lay outside the gene matches. This CDR3 is built from 15 residues. CDR1 and CDR2 from the germline V gene are SGDLS and YYNGEE. The CDR3: CASSLEGLPANEQFF. CDR3 nucleotides: TGTGCCAGCAGCTTAGAGGGACTACCCGCCAATGAGCAGTTCTTC.

This clonotype was detected ten times or more. The CDR3: CASSTAMSWGYTF. CDR3 sequence (DNA): TGTGCCAGCAGCACGGCCATGTCTTGGGGCTACACCTTC. The genes are TRBV9 and TRBJ1-2; D is uncertain. Germline values: CDR1 SGDLS, CDR2 YYNGEE. The CDR3 loop spans 13 amino acids. V lost 4 bases and J 8 bases, leaving 15 bases between the germline ends.